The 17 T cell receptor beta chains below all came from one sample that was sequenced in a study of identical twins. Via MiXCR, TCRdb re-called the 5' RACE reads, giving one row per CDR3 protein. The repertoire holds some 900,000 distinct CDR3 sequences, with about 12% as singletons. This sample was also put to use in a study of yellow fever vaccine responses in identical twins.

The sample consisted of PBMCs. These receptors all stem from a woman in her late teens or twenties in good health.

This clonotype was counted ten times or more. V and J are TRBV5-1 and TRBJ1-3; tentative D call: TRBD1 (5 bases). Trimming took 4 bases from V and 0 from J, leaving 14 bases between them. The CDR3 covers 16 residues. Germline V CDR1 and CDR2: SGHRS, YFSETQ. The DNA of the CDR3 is TGCGCCAGCAGCGAGGGGCCAGCGACCTCTGGAAACACCATATATTTT. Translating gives CASSEGPATSGNTIYF.

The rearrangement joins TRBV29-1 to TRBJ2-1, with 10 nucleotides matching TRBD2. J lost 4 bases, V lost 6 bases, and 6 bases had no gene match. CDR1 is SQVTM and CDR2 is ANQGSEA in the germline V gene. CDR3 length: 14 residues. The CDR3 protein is CSVRSGGLYNEQFF. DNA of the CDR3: TGCAGCGTCCGTAGCGGGGGGCTTTACAATGAGCAGTTCTTC.

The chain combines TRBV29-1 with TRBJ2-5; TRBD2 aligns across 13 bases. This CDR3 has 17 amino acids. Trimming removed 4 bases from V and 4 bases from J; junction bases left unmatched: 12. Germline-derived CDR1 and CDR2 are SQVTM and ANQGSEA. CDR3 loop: CSVVELAGGPYGETQYF. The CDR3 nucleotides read TGCAGCGTTGTTGAACTAGCGGGGGGGCCGTATGGAGAGACCCAGTACTTC.

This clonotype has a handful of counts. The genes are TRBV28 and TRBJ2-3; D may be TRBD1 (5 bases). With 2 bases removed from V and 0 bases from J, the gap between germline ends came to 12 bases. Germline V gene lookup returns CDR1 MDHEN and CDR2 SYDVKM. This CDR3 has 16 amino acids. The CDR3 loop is CASSLAGPSSTDTQYF. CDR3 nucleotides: TGTGCCAGCAGTTTAGCAGGGCCCTCTAGCACAGATACGCAGTATTTT.

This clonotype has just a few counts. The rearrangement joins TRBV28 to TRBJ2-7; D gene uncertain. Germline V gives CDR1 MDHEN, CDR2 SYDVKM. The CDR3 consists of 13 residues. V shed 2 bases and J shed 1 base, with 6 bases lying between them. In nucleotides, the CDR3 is TGTGCCAGCAGTTTACCTGAGTCCTACGAGCAGTACTTC. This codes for CASSLPESYEQYF.

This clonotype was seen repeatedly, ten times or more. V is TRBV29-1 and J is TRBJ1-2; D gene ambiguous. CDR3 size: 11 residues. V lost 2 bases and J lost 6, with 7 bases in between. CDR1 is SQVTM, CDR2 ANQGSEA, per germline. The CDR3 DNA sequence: TGCAGCGTTGAATTGAGGGATGGCTACACCTTC. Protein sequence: CSVELRDGYTF.

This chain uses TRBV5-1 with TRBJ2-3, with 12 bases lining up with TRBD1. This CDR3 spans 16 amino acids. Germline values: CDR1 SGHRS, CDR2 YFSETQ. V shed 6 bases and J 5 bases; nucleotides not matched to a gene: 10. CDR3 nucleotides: TGCGCCAGCAACTTTGGGGACAGGGGGCGAGTAGATACGCAGTATTTT. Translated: CASNFGDRGRVDTQYF.

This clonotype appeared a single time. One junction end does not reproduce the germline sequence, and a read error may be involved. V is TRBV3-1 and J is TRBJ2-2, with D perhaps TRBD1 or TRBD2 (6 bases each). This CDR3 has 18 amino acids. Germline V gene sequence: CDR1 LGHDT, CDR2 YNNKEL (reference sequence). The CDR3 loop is CANSQDLGGTWNTGELFF. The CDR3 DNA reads TGTGCCAACAGCCAAGATCTAGGGGGGACCTGGAACACCGGGGAGCTGTTTTTT. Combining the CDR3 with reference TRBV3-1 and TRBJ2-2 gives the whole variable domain DTAVSQTPKYLVTQMGNDKSIKCEQNLGHDTMYWYKQDSKKFLKIMFSYNNKELIINETVPNRFSPKSPDKAHLNLHINSLELGDSAVYFCANSQDLGGTWNTGELFFGEGSRLTVL.

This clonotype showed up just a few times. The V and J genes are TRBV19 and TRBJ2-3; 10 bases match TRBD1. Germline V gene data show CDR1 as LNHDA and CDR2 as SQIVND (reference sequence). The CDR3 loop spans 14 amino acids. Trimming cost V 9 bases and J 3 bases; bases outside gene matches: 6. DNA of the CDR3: TGTGCCAGATACCGGGACAGGGGTACAGATACGCAGTATTTT. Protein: CARYRDRGTDTQYF.

CDR3 region: CASSQSGRSWGGFNEQFF. The CDR3 region has the DNA TGTGCCAGCAGCCAATCTGGCCGTAGTTGGGGGGGCTTCAATGAGCAGTTCTTC. V is TRBV3-1 and J is TRBJ2-1; weak D call: TRBD2 (7 bases). V was pared by 2 bases and J by 6 bases, with 23 bases between. The germline V gene has CDR1 LGHDT and CDR2 YNNKEL (reference sequence). The CDR3 contains 18 residues.

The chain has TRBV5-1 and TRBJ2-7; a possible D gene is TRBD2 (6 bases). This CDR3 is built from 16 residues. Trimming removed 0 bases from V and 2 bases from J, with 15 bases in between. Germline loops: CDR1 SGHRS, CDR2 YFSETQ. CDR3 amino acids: CASSLATSSPPYEQYF. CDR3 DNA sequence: TGCGCCAGCAGCTTGGCCACTAGCTCGCCCCCCTACGAGCAGTACTTC.

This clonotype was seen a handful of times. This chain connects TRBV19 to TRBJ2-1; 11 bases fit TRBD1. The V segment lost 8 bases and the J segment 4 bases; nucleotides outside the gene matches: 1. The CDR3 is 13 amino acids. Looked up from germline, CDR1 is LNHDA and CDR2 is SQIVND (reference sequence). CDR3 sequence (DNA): TGTGCCAGTGGGACAGGGGGATACAATGAGCAGTTCTTC. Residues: CASGTGGYNEQFF.

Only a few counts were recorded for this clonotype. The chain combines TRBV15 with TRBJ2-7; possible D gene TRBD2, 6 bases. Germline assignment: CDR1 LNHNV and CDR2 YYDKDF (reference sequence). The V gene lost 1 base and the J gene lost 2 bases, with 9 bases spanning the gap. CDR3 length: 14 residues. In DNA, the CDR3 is TGTGCCACCAGCAGAGGGGACTCACCCTACGAGCAGTACTTC. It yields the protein CATSRGDSPYEQYF.

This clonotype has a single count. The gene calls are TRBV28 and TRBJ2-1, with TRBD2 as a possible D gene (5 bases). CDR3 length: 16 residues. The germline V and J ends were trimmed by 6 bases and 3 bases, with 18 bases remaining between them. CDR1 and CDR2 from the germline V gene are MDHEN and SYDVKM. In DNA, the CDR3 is TGTGCCAGCAGCCCCTATCTCGGAGGCCTCTACAATGAGCAGTTCTTC. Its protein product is CASSPYLGGLYNEQFF.

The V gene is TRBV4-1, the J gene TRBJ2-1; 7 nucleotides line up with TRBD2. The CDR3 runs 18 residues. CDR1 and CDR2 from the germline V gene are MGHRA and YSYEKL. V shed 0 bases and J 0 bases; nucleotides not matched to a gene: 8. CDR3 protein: CASSQEGGRPHSYNEQFF. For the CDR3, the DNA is TGCGCCAGCAGCCAAGAGGGCGGGAGACCCCACTCCTACAATGAGCAGTTCTTC.

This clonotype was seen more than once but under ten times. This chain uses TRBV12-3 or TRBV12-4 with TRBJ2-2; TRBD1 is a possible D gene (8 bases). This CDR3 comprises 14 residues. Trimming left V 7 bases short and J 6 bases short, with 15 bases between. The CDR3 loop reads CASTTGGAAGELFF. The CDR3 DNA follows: TGTGCCAGCACCACAGGGGGGGCTGCCGGGGAGCTGTTTTTT.

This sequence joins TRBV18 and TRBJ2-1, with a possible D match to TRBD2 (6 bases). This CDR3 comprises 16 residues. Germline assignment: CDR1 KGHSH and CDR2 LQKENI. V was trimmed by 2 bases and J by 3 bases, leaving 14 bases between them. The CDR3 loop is CASSPVSGERYNEQFF. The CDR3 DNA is TGTGCCAGCTCACCAGTCTCGGGGGAGCGCTACAATGAGCAGTTCTTC.